This T cell receptor beta chain was recovered during a study of cytomegalovirus exposure and HLA in healthy donors. Whole-study findings and limits: Reportedly, TCR beta sequences accurately predicted HLA-A and HLA-B alleles in most subjects. In a later analysis, a missense DCLRE1C variant was linked to TCR beta V- and J-gene trimming.

With respect to this clone: Its target is not known.

PCR amplification relied on 60 Vbeta primers (plus 13 Jbeta primers). TCRdb keeps only in-frame clones here, not all; method: immunoSEQ multiplex PCR. The table records more than 150,000 clones, roughly 80% of them present only once. Donors were ostensibly healthy at sampling, although undocumented immune exposures were probable. This CDR3 spans 15 amino acids. After removal of 1 base from V and 3 bases from J, the junction contained 4 bases not matched to a gene. Germline-derived CDR1 and CDR2 are SNHLY and FYNNEI. Sequenced input: PBMCs. J is TRBJ2-7 and V is TRBV2; 9 nucleotides agree with TRBD1. The origin of this receptor is a middle-aged man in good health and CMV-seropositive. CDR3 in DNA: TGTGCCAGCAGTGAAGGGGACAGGGAAATCTACGAGCAGTACTTC. Translating it yields CASSEGDREIYEQYF.